A single sample gave rise to the 31 T cell receptor beta chains below, sequenced in a study of PD-1 blockade in classical Hodgkin lymphoma. Clones were sequenced by immunoSEQ multiplex PCR, and TCRdb holds only the in-frame ones, with some missing. The table includes 110,000 or so clones, more than 70% detected once. As to time point: cycle 4 day 1 (C4D1), after more than five weeks of nivolumab. Each patient relapsed following autologous stem cell transplantation, and prior brentuximab vedotin exposure differed. The sample here was peripheral blood mononuclear cells (PBMCs), taken before the fourth cycle of nivolumab. The receptors here all came from a human donor with classical Hodgkin lymphoma.

The rearrangement links TRBV7-9 to TRBJ2-1, with D unclear. The CDR3 extends over 15 amino acids. V gave up 0 bases and J gave up 3 bases, with 9 bases separating them. CDR1 and CDR2 (germline): SEHNR, FQNEAQ (reference sequence). CDR3 residues: CASSLAPSGYNEQFF. The CDR3 bases are TGTGCCAGCAGCTTAGCCCCCTCAGGCTACAATGAGCAGTTCTTC.

This clone was observed once. The chain employs TRBV6-1 and TRBJ1-5, with unresolved D. V dropped 2 bases and J dropped 0 bases, with 8 bases sitting between them. The CDR3 extends over 15 amino acids. The germline CDR1 and CDR2 sequences are MNHNS and SASEGT. The chain's CDR3 is CASSEISYSNQPQHF. In DNA form, the CDR3 reads TGTGCCAGCAGTGAAATCAGCTATAGCAATCAGCCCCAGCATTTT.

The chain links TRBV18 to TRBJ2-7; 9 bases agree with TRBD2. Looked up from germline, CDR1 is KGHSH and CDR2 is LQKENI. J lost 4 bases, V lost 6 bases, and 7 bases had no gene match. The CDR3 covers 14 residues. CDR3 protein: CASSIAGESYEQYF. The DNA of the CDR3 is TGTGCCAGCTCGATAGCGGGAGAGTCATACGAGCAGTACTTC.

V is TRBV6-5 and J is TRBJ1-2; TRBD1 aligns across 7 bases. The CDR3 has 14 amino acids. J gave up 3 bases and V 5 bases, and 6 bases lay outside the gene matches. Germline CDR1 MNHEY, CDR2 SVGAGI. This chain's CDR3 is CASSQGQVDYGYTF. The CDR3 region has the DNA TGTGCCAGCAGTCAAGGACAGGTCGACTATGGCTACACCTTC.

The rearrangement joins TRBV18 to TRBJ1-5, with 10 bases fitting TRBD1. With V trimmed by 4 bases and J by 4 bases, 4 bases remained unmatched. Germline loops: CDR1 KGHSH, CDR2 LQKENI. The CDR3 runs 15 residues. CDR3 DNA: TGTGCCAGCTCACGGGACAGGGGTTATAATCAGCCCCAGCATTTT. Protein: CASSRDRGYNQPQHF. Variable domain in full (rest from reference TRBV18 and TRBJ1-5): NAGVMQNPRHLVRRRGQEARLRCSPMKGHSHVYWYRQLPEEGLKFMVYLQKENIIDESGMPKERFSAEFPKEGPSILRIQQVVRGDSAAYFCASSRDRGYNQPQHFGDGTRLSIL.

This chain connects TRBV19 to TRBJ2-5, with D perhaps TRBD1 or TRBD2 (5 bases each). With 1 base removed from V and 7 bases from J, the gap between germline ends came to 13 bases. CDR3 length: 14 residues. Germline values: CDR1 LNHDA, CDR2 SQIVND (reference sequence). Here the CDR3 DNA reads TGTGCCAGTAGTATAGCAATCAGGGACGGGACCCAGTACTTC. Translation: CASSIAIRDGTQYF. The variable domain in full, completed from reference TRBV19 and TRBJ2-5, reads DGGITQSPKYLFRKEGQNVTLSCEQNLNHDAMYWYRQDPGQGLRLIYYSQIVNDFQKGDIAEGYSVSREKKESFPLTVTSAQKNPTAFYLCASSIAIRDGTQYFGPGTRLLVL.

The gene calls are TRBV6-5 and TRBJ1-5; D is possibly TRBD1 (5 bases). Per the germline V gene, CDR1 is MNHEY and CDR2 is SVGAGI. V was clipped by 6 bases and J by 9 bases, with 18 bases between them. The CDR3 extends over 14 amino acids. The CDR3 reads CASSPNRGVPPQHF. CDR3 in DNA: TGTGCCAGCAGCCCAAACCGGGGCGTCCCGCCCCAGCATTTT.

The chain links TRBV18 to TRBJ1-1, with D hard to call. This CDR3 region has 12 residues. V gave up 2 bases and J gave up 4 bases, with 5 bases separating them. The germline gives CDR1 KGHSH, CDR2 LQKENI. CDR3 DNA: TGTGCCAGCTCACCAGGAGTCACTGAAGCTTTCTTT. The encoded protein is CASSPGVTEAFF.

V gene TRBV18 combines with J gene TRBJ1-2; the match to TRBD1 covers 7 bases. The germline V gene encodes CDR1 KGHSH and CDR2 LQKENI. V lost 6 bases, J lost 2 bases, and 12 bases stayed unmatched. The CDR3 sequence is 16 residues long. CDR3 coding DNA: TGTGCCAGCTCCCGAACGCCCGACAGGGTCAACTATGGCTACACCTTC. Residues: CASSRTPDRVNYGYTF.

This clone showed up just once. The rearrangement links TRBV15 to TRBJ1-4, with 10 nucleotides matching TRBD1. Germline V gives CDR1 LNHNV, CDR2 YYDKDF (reference sequence). The CDR3 loop spans 15 amino acids. The V gene end was trimmed by 6 bases and the J gene end by 7 bases; junction bases not matched to a gene: 8. The CDR3 DNA reads as TGTGCCACCAGTGAGGACAGGGGGGAGGGTGAAAAACTGTTTTTT. It specifies CATSEDRGEGEKLFF.

The V call is TRBV6-6, the J call TRBJ1-1; weak D call: TRBD1 (5 bases). This CDR3 region has 14 residues. The germline CDR1 and CDR2 sequences are MNHNY and SVGAGI (reference sequence). The V gene lost 2 bases and the J gene lost 2 bases, with 9 bases spanning the gap. CDR3 sequence reads: CASSYMTANTEAFF. CDR3 DNA sequence: TGTGCCAGCAGTTACATGACAGCAAACACTGAAGCTTTCTTT.

The chain joins TRBV5-7 to TRBJ2-7; D is possibly TRBD1 (6 bases). TRBV5-7 is designated an ORF whose function remains uncertain. The CDR3 has 15 residues. V dropped 4 bases and J dropped 2 bases, with 16 bases sitting between them. This chain's CDR3 is CASSKLKGGAYEQYF. In nucleotides, the CDR3 is TGTGCCAGCAGCAAACTTAAAGGGGGAGCCTACGAGCAGTACTTC.

DNA of the CDR3: TGTGCCAGCAGTGAAACCGGAGGCGGGTCCTACGAGCAGTACTTC. Encoded protein: CASSETGGGSYEQYF. V gene TRBV6-1 combines with J gene TRBJ2-7, with D possibly TRBD2 on 5 matching bases. CDR3 length: 15 residues. Germline-derived CDR1 and CDR2 are MNHNS and SASEGT. Trimming cost V 2 bases and J 1 base, with 12 bases left between them.

V gene TRBV19 combines with J gene TRBJ1-2; D gene unclear. V dropped 3 bases and J dropped 6 bases, with 2 bases sitting between them. The CDR3 has 10 residues. Germline V gene data show CDR1 as LNHDA and CDR2 as SQIVND (reference sequence). The CDR3 nucleotides read TGTGCCAGTAGTATGAATGGCTACACCTTC. This translates into CASSMNGYTF.

This clone was picked up one time. This rearrangement joins TRBV11-3 to TRBJ1-1, with no clear D. Deletions cut 2 bases from V and 7 bases from J, with 11 bases between. This CDR3 is 13 amino acids long. CDR1 SGHNT and CDR2 YENEEA come from the germline V gene. The CDR3 here is CASSLTPGGEAFF. CDR3 DNA: TGTGCCAGCAGCTTAACGCCGGGAGGTGAAGCTTTCTTT.

The V and J genes are TRBV7-9 and TRBJ2-7; no reliable D call. The V gene lost 5 bases and the J gene lost 6 bases, with 14 bases spanning the gap. This CDR3 spans 13 amino acids. Germline loops: CDR1 SEHNR, CDR2 FQNEAQ (reference sequence). DNA for the CDR3: TGTGCCAGCAGCGTTCCGGCGCCGAGCGAGCAGTACTTC. Its protein is CASSVPAPSEQYF.

The rearrangement uses TRBV19 and TRBJ1-2; TRBD1 might be the D (6 bases). Looked up from germline, CDR1 is LNHDA and CDR2 is SQIVND (reference sequence). V was clipped by 3 bases and J by 7 bases, with 15 bases between them. The CDR3 is 14 amino acids. The CDR3 protein is CASSIRLGGTGYTF. CDR3 DNA sequence: TGTGCCAGTAGTATTCGGTTGGGGGGCACTGGCTACACCTTC.

This rearrangement joins TRBV18 to TRBJ1-1, with no clear D. V dropped 4 bases and J dropped 1 base, with 7 bases sitting between them. In germline, CDR1 is KGHSH, CDR2 LQKENI. This CDR3 is 13 amino acids long. The DNA of the CDR3 is TGTGCCAGCTCACGGACGGGGAACACTGAAGCTTTCTTT. It encodes CASSRTGNTEAFF.

This clone has only one observation. The V gene is TRBV13, the J gene TRBJ1-1; 9 bases line up with TRBD1. The CDR3 length is 15 residues. V shed 6 bases, J shed 2 bases, and the junction held 7 bases outside the gene matches. CDR1 PRHDT and CDR2 FYEKMQ come from the germline V gene (reference sequence). Here the CDR3 reads CASRRGDRANTEAFF. CDR3 bases: TGTGCCAGCAGAAGGGGGGACAGGGCAAACACTGAAGCTTTCTTT.

The chain links TRBV6-5 to TRBJ2-4; tentative D call: TRBD1 (5 bases). CDR3 length equals 14 residues. Germline lookup yields CDR1 MNHEY and CDR2 SVGAGI. V was pared by 2 bases and J by 0 bases, with 5 bases between. The CDR3 DNA sequence: TGTGCCAGCAGTTACAGGGGAGCCAAAAACATTCAGTACTTC. Protein sequence: CASSYRGAKNIQYF.

The chain recombines TRBV4-1 with TRBJ2-2; either TRBD1 or TRBD2 may fit D (5 bases each). CDR3 length equals 18 residues. V was cut by 4 bases and J by 0 bases, with 18 bases left in between. Per germline, CDR1 MGHRA and CDR2 YSYEKL. CDR3 sequence reads: CASSPKKGTVPNTGELFF. DNA for the CDR3: TGCGCCAGCAGCCCCAAAAAAGGGACCGTCCCGAACACCGGGGAGCTGTTTTTT.

The rearrangement joins TRBV6-4 to TRBJ1-5; 11 nucleotides agree with TRBD1. CDR3 length: 14 amino acids. The J segment lost 4 bases and the V segment lost 10 bases, leaving 6 bases of the junction unmatched. CDR1 MRHNA and CDR2 SNTAGT come from the germline V gene. For the CDR3, the DNA is TGTGCCAACCCGGGACAGGGGGGAAATCAGCCCCAGCATTTT. Translation: CANPGQGGNQPQHF.

This chain's CDR3 is CASSFRTSGDIYNEQFF. The CDR3 coding sequence is TGTGCCAGCAGCTTCCGGACTAGCGGAGATATATACAATGAGCAGTTCTTC. This chain uses TRBV7-9 with TRBJ2-1; TRBD2 matches 10 bases. This CDR3 comprises 17 residues. V lost 3 bases, J lost 4 bases, and 9 bases stayed unmatched. CDR1 and CDR2 (germline): SEHNR, FQNEAQ (reference sequence).

The chain joins TRBV19 to TRBJ2-7, with 8 bases matching TRBD1. The CDR3 consists of 15 residues. V lost 5 bases to trimming and J lost 0 bases; unmatched junction nucleotides: 6. Per germline, CDR1 LNHDA and CDR2 SQIVND (reference sequence). CDR3 amino acids: CASSSGDRPSYEQYF. The DNA of the CDR3 is TGTGCCAGTAGTTCCGGGGACAGGCCCTCCTACGAGCAGTACTTC.

The chain is built from TRBV6-5 and TRBJ2-1; no definite D call. The CDR3 is made up of 16 amino acids. Per the germline V gene, CDR1 is MNHEY and CDR2 is SVGAGI. V was clipped by 0 bases and J by 7 bases, with 16 bases between them. The CDR3 DNA reads TGTGCCAGCAGTTACTCTCGTCTAGTAAGTGGGAATGAGCAGTTCTTC. This codes for CASSYSRLVSGNEQFF.

The V and J genes are TRBV6-4 and TRBJ2-3; D uncertain. The germline V and J ends were trimmed by 0 bases and 1 base, with 8 bases remaining between them. CDR3 length: 15 residues. Germline CDR1 and CDR2: MRHNA and SNTAGT. CDR3 DNA: TGTGCCAGCAGTGACTCAGTGCAGGGCACAGATACGCAGTATTTT. It is translated as CASSDSVQGTDTQYF.

The chain couples TRBV7-2 to TRBJ2-7; 7 bases fit TRBD1. Germline assignment: CDR1 SGHTA and CDR2 FQGNSA. The CDR3 length is 15 residues. V shed 2 bases, J shed 4 bases, and the junction held 8 bases outside the gene matches. The CDR3 region is CASSLHHGTEYEQYF. As DNA, the CDR3 is TGTGCCAGCAGCTTACATCACGGGACAGAGTACGAGCAGTACTTC.

The chain joins TRBV4-2 to TRBJ2-1; D is uncertain. This CDR3 is built from 13 residues. Looked up from germline, CDR1 is LGHNA and CDR2 is YNFKEQ. Between the trimmed V and J ends, which lost 0 bases and 7 bases, there was a span of 7 bases. The chain's CDR3 is CASSQDRLNEQFF. As DNA, the CDR3 is TGTGCCAGCAGCCAAGATAGGTTAAATGAGCAGTTCTTC.

This clone has more than one count but fewer than ten. This chain links TRBV18 with TRBJ1-2, with D possibly being TRBD1 (6 bases). The V end lost 2 bases, the J end lost 4 bases, and 14 bases lay between the germline ends. The CDR3 totals 15 residues. CDR1 is KGHSH, CDR2 LQKENI, per germline. CDR3 coding DNA: TGTGCCAGCTCACCAGGGGGGCAGCATGGCTATGGCTACACCTTC. Amino acid sequence: CASSPGGQHGYGYTF.

The gene calls are TRBV6-5 and TRBJ2-7, with TRBD1 matching 7 bases. CDR3 size: 15 residues. In germline, CDR1 is MNHEY, CDR2 SVGAGI. The J segment lost 2 bases and the V segment lost 0 bases, leaving 4 bases of the junction unmatched. The CDR3 DNA follows: TGTGCCAGCAGTTACTCGGGGCAGGGGGCCTACGAGCAGTACTTC. Its protein product is CASSYSGQGAYEQYF.

The count of this clone is one. The chain uses TRBV5-1 and TRBJ2-7; possibly TRBD1 or TRBD2 for D (5 bases each). V was clipped by 4 bases and J by 5 bases, with 13 bases between them. From germline, CDR1 is SGHRS and CDR2 YFSETQ. This CDR3 has 13 amino acids. CDR3 DNA: TGCGCCAGCAGCGCCGGGACCCCCGACGAGCAGTACTTC. This encodes CASSAGTPDEQYF. Full variable domain (remainder filled in from reference TRBV5-1 and TRBJ2-7): KAGVTQTPRYLIKTRGQQVTLSCSPISGHRSVSWYQQTPGQGLQFLFEYFSETQRNKGNFPGRFSGRQFSNSRSEMNVSTLELGDSALYLCASSAGTPDEQYFGPGTRLTVT.